This T cell receptor (beta chain) came from a study of blood T cell repertoires in COVID-19. Study-wide context: Samples came from the United States, Italy and Spain, spanning acute and convalescent COVID-19. Sources were T cells, B-cell-depleted T cells, or PBMCs; the material itself was cDNA or gDNA.

The CDR3 sequence is 13 residues long. Germline CDR1 reads SGHRS; CDR2 reads YFSETQ. The germline V and J ends were trimmed by 1 base and 3 bases, with 7 bases remaining between them. Original processing methods: Estimates of nucleated cell counts were drawn from the amplification of reference gene primers. Sequencing was performed with immunoSEQ multiplex PCR; in TCRdb, only in-frame clones are kept and a portion is missing. V and J calls and clone size are given by that table; D and trimming were obtained from the DNA. The repertoire has about 76,000 clones, approximately 80% of them found once; the top ten carry about 16%. This clone has more than one count but fewer than ten.

The rearrangement joins TRBV5-1 to TRBJ1-1; perhaps TRBD1 as D (6 bases). The TCR sequence derives from a human donor in a cohort sampled during active COVID-19. The sequencing input was peripheral blood. The CDR3 DNA reads TGCGCCAGCAGCTTGAACAGGGACACTGAAGCTTTCTTT. It codes for CASSLNRDTEAFF. The variable domain in full, with the rest retrieved from reference TRBV5-1 and TRBJ1-1, is KAGVTQTPRYLIKTRGQQVTLSCSPISGHRSVSWYQQTPGQGLQFLFEYFSETQRNKGNFPGRFSGRQFSNSRSEMNVSTLELGDSALYLCASSLNRDTEAFFGQGTRLTVV.